A selection of T cell receptor beta chains follows, all from one sample in a study of spatial heterogeneity in lung cancer. TCRdb redid the calling of the 5' RACE reads with MiXCR, one entry per CDR3 protein. Among approximately 26,000 distinct CDR3 sequences listed, under 10% were seen once. The material was lung tumor tissue, obtained at surgery. The receptors come from a male donor with early-stage non-small cell lung cancer. The CDR3 runs from the conserved cysteine through the conserved F or W. The order of the fields is V gene, clone size, D gene, J gene, CDR3 DNA, CDR3 protein. The D gene is left open where the match is weak. Clone size appears in some rows only: once, few, many, or a class for an expanded clone.

v_gene: TRBV2; abundance: .; d_gene: .; j_gene: TRBJ2-7; CDR3nt: TGTGCCAGCAGTGAACTACCGGGACACTACGAGCAGTACTTC; CDR3aa: CASSELPGHYEQYF
v_gene: TRBV18; abundance: many; d_gene: .; j_gene: TRBJ2-1; CDR3nt: TGTGCCAGCTCACGCCTGAACAATGAGCAGTTCTTC; CDR3aa: CASSRLNNEQFF
v_gene: TRBV28; abundance: once; d_gene: .; j_gene: TRBJ2-7; CDR3nt: TGTGCCAGCACCCGAGCCTGGGGAGCCTACGAGCAGTACTTC; CDR3aa: CASTRAWGAYEQYF
v_gene: TRBV7-2; abundance: .; d_gene: TRBD2; j_gene: TRBJ2-5; CDR3nt: TGTGCCAGCAGCGGTAGCGGGATGGAGACCCAGTACTTC; CDR3aa: CASSGSGMETQYF
v_gene: TRBV20-1; abundance: few; d_gene: TRBD1; j_gene: TRBJ2-7; CDR3nt: TGCAGTGCTAGAGAAACGACAGGGGCCTACGAGCAGTACTTC; CDR3aa: CSARETTGAYEQYF
v_gene: TRBV10-3; abundance: many; d_gene: .; j_gene: TRBJ1-2; CDR3nt: TGTGCCATCAGTGGAGACAGAGACTACACCTTC; CDR3aa: CAISGDRDYTF
v_gene: TRBV11-3; abundance: many; d_gene: .; j_gene: TRBJ1-3; CDR3nt: TGTGCCAGCAGCGGGGGATCCGGAAACACCATATATTTT; CDR3aa: CASSGGSGNTIYF
v_gene: TRBV18; abundance: few; d_gene: .; j_gene: TRBJ1-1; CDR3nt: TGTGCCAGCTCACGGATGGACAGCCCTTACACTGAAGCTTTCTTT; CDR3aa: CASSRMDSPYTEAFF
v_gene: TRBV6-1; abundance: many; d_gene: .; j_gene: TRBJ2-7; CDR3nt: TGTGCCAGCAGTGAAGGATGGGACGAAATTTCCGAGCAGTACTTC; CDR3aa: CASSEGWDEISEQYF
v_gene: TRBV15; abundance: many; d_gene: .; j_gene: TRBJ2-2; CDR3nt: TGTGCCACCAGCAGAGATTCGAGGCCATTCACCGGGGAGCTGTTTTTT; CDR3aa: CATSRDSRPFTGELFF
v_gene: TRBV13; abundance: .; d_gene: .; j_gene: TRBJ2-3; CDR3nt: TGTGCCAGCAGCTTAGGCCCCCCCCCTACACAGTATTTT; CDR3aa: CASSLGPPPTQYF
v_gene: TRBV9; abundance: many; d_gene: .; j_gene: TRBJ2-3; CDR3nt: TGTGCCAGCAGCGGGAGGGCCGAGAGTACGCAGTATTTT; CDR3aa: CASSGRAESTQYF
v_gene: TRBV7-8; abundance: many; d_gene: TRBD1; j_gene: TRBJ2-1; CDR3nt: TGTGCCAGCAGCTCCCTTCCGGGACAGGGGGCATTCAATGAGCAGTTCTTC; CDR3aa: CASSSLPGQGAFNEQFF
v_gene: TRBV13; abundance: medium-sized; d_gene: .; j_gene: TRBJ1-6; CDR3nt: TGTGCCAGCAGCTTAAGTCAAGGCTTCAATTCACCCCTCCACTTT; CDR3aa: CASSLSQGFNSPLHF
v_gene: TRBV20-1; abundance: many; d_gene: .; j_gene: TRBJ2-1; CDR3nt: TGCAGTGCAGGTCGGCCTACCGGGGAGCAGTTCTTC; CDR3aa: CSAGRPTGEQFF
v_gene: TRBV29-1; abundance: few; d_gene: .; j_gene: TRBJ2-7; CDR3nt: TGCAGCGTTGAACCGTCCCTCCCCCCCTACGAGCAGTACTTC; CDR3aa: CSVEPSLPPYEQYF
v_gene: TRBV7-2; abundance: few; d_gene: .; j_gene: TRBJ2-3; CDR3nt: TGTGCCAGCAGCATAGGACCCCACGAGGATACGCAGTATTTT; CDR3aa: CASSIGPHEDTQYF
v_gene: TRBV29-1; abundance: .; d_gene: .; j_gene: TRBJ2-7; CDR3nt: TGCAGCGTAGCGGAGCCATCCTACGAGCAGTACTTC; CDR3aa: CSVAEPSYEQYF
v_gene: TRBV5-1; abundance: few; d_gene: TRBD2; j_gene: TRBJ2-1; CDR3nt: TGCGCCAGCAGCTTTACTAGCGGGAGCTCCTACAATGAGCAGTTCTTC; CDR3aa: CASSFTSGSSYNEQFF
v_gene: TRBV9; abundance: medium-sized; d_gene: .; j_gene: TRBJ2-1; CDR3nt: TGTGCCAGCAGCGTCGGGTATGAGCAGTTCTTC; CDR3aa: CASSVGYEQFF
v_gene: TRBV5-1; abundance: many; d_gene: .; j_gene: TRBJ2-2; CDR3nt: TGCGCCAGCAGCGCCGGCCTCTTCACCGGGGAGCTGTTTTTT; CDR3aa: CASSAGLFTGELFF
v_gene: TRBV12-3/TRBV12-4; abundance: many; d_gene: TRBD1; j_gene: TRBJ1-2; CDR3nt: TGTGCCAGCAGGTCGGACAGGGGCTATGGCTACACCTTC; CDR3aa: CASRSDRGYGYTF
v_gene: TRBV20-1; abundance: many; d_gene: TRBD1; j_gene: TRBJ2-7; CDR3nt: TGCAGTGCTAGCCGACGACAGGGACGCAACGAGCAGTACTTC; CDR3aa: CSASRRQGRNEQYF
v_gene: TRBV5-6; abundance: many; d_gene: .; j_gene: TRBJ1-6; CDR3nt: TGTGCCAGCAGCTTGGGACGGGGTTTTAATTCACCCCTCCACTTT; CDR3aa: CASSLGRGFNSPLHF
v_gene: TRBV7-9; abundance: many; d_gene: .; j_gene: TRBJ1-1; CDR3nt: TGTGCCAGCAGCCCAGGGAGAACTGAAGCTTTCTTT; CDR3aa: CASSPGRTEAFF
v_gene: TRBV5-1; abundance: many; d_gene: .; j_gene: TRBJ2-2; CDR3nt: TGCGCCAGCAGCCCCGGACTTTTCACCGGGGAGCTGTTTTTT; CDR3aa: CASSPGLFTGELFF
v_gene: TRBV7-2; abundance: medium-sized; d_gene: .; j_gene: TRBJ2-1; CDR3nt: TGTGCCAGCCTAGACTGGGCCCGCTCGGGTGAGCAGTTCTTC; CDR3aa: CASLDWARSGEQFF
v_gene: TRBV20-1; abundance: medium-sized; d_gene: .; j_gene: TRBJ1-5; CDR3nt: TGCAGTGCGCGGACGGGAATGAGCAATCAGCCCCAGCATTTT; CDR3aa: CSARTGMSNQPQHF
v_gene: TRBV28; abundance: many; d_gene: .; j_gene: TRBJ2-7; CDR3nt: TGTGCCACTGGGACTCCGGGACAAGGGTCGGGGGAGCAGTACTTC; CDR3aa: CATGTPGQGSGEQYF
v_gene: TRBV7-3; abundance: few; d_gene: .; j_gene: TRBJ2-2; CDR3nt: TGTGCCAGCAGCTTGAAGAGCACCGGGGAGCTGTTTTTT; CDR3aa: CASSLKSTGELFF
v_gene: TRBV18; abundance: many; d_gene: .; j_gene: TRBJ2-5; CDR3nt: TGTGCCAGCTCACCCGGACTCGACGAGACCCAGTACTTC; CDR3aa: CASSPGLDETQYF
v_gene: TRBV4-2; abundance: .; d_gene: .; j_gene: TRBJ2-7; CDR3nt: TGTGCCAGCAGCCAAGGGGGAGCGGGCGAGCAGTACTTC; CDR3aa: CASSQGGAGEQYF
v_gene: TRBV20-1; abundance: many; d_gene: .; j_gene: TRBJ2-7; CDR3nt: TGCAGTGCTCCTGTCCCTGGGGGCCGGGACGAGCAGTACTTC; CDR3aa: CSAPVPGGRDEQYF
v_gene: TRBV20-1; abundance: many; d_gene: .; j_gene: TRBJ2-7; CDR3nt: TGCAGTGCTAGAGACAGGGAAACCAGGAACGAGCAGTACTTC; CDR3aa: CSARDRETRNEQYF
v_gene: TRBV27; abundance: many; d_gene: .; j_gene: TRBJ2-3; CDR3nt: TGTGCCAGCAGCTTGACCCAAGGGGGACAAGCAGCCCCTAGCACAGATACGCAGTATTTT; CDR3aa: CASSLTQGGQAAPSTDTQYF
v_gene: TRBV27; abundance: many; d_gene: .; j_gene: TRBJ1-6; CDR3nt: TGTGCCAGCAGTACCACTCTTAATTCACCCCTCCACTTT; CDR3aa: CASSTTLNSPLHF
v_gene: TRBV4-1; abundance: many; d_gene: .; j_gene: TRBJ2-7; CDR3nt: TGCGCCAGCAGCCAAGAGGTCACCCTTTACGAGCAGTACTTC; CDR3aa: CASSQEVTLYEQYF
v_gene: TRBV28; abundance: many; d_gene: .; j_gene: TRBJ1-2; CDR3nt: TGTGCCAGCAGTTTATTCGTGCCCCGTCCTGCAGGCTACACCTTC; CDR3aa: CASSLFVPRPAGYTF
v_gene: TRBV2; abundance: many; d_gene: .; j_gene: TRBJ1-5; CDR3nt: TGTGCCAGCAGTGATTGGGGTTATAGCAATCAGCCCCAGCATTTT; CDR3aa: CASSDWGYSNQPQHF
v_gene: TRBV29-1; abundance: few; d_gene: .; j_gene: TRBJ2-5; CDR3nt: TGCAGCGTTGTAGGGGGGGAAGAGACCCAGTACTTC; CDR3aa: CSVVGGEETQYF
v_gene: TRBV10-3; abundance: .; d_gene: .; j_gene: TRBJ2-3; CDR3nt: TGTGCCATCAGTGACCGCGCAGATACGCAGTATTTT; CDR3aa: CAISDRADTQYF
v_gene: TRBV20-1; abundance: many; d_gene: .; j_gene: TRBJ2-5; CDR3nt: TGCAGTGCTAGCCAAGAGACCCAGCACTTC; CDR3aa: CSASQETQHF
v_gene: TRBV5-4; abundance: many; d_gene: .; j_gene: TRBJ1-2; CDR3nt: TGTGCCAGCAGCCGGGGGGACACGAACTATGGCTACACCTTC; CDR3aa: CASSRGDTNYGYTF
v_gene: TRBV12-3/TRBV12-4; abundance: few; d_gene: .; j_gene: TRBJ1-2; CDR3nt: TGTGCCACGGCCCATCGCGTCTATGGCTACACCTTC; CDR3aa: CATAHRVYGYTF
v_gene: TRBV20-1; abundance: .; d_gene: TRBD2; j_gene: TRBJ2-7; CDR3nt: TGCAGTGCTAGAGAGGGGACTAGCGTTACCTACGAGCAGTACTTC; CDR3aa: CSAREGTSVTYEQYF
v_gene: TRBV6-2/TRBV6-3; abundance: many; d_gene: .; j_gene: TRBJ2-7; CDR3nt: TGTGCCAGCAGTTACTCCGGCGGGTACTACGAGCAGTACTTC; CDR3aa: CASSYSGGYYEQYF